Sequencing of this TCR beta chain was carried out in a study of OX40 agonist ivuxolimab in advanced cancers. About the study: Ivuxolimab, an antibody acting as an agonist of OX40 (CD134), was used to treat patients. A history of anti-PD-1, anti-PD-L1 or anti-CTLA-4 therapy was acceptable, and 40% had some. Dose-escalation subjects each had hepatocellular carcinoma, melanoma, renal cell or head and neck cancer.

Autoimmune disease history or systemic immunosuppression was exclusionary. This CDR3 contains 15 residues. Sequencing was performed with immunoSEQ multiplex PCR; in TCRdb, only in-frame clones are kept and a portion is missing. In the table there are 75,000 to 90,000 clones, around 87% of which are singletons. This sequence joins TRBV21-1 and TRBJ1-2. TRBV21-1 is marked as a pseudogene. Sequencing was performed on CD4+ or CD8+ T cells sorted from blood, taken in a trial of the OX40 agonist ivuxolimab. The TCR comes from an adult with an advanced solid tumor such as melanoma, head and neck, liver or kidney cancer. CDR3: CASSKVARSYYGYTF. CDR3 nucleotides: TGTGCCAGCAGCAAAGTCGCCAGGAGCTACTATGGCTACACCTTC.